In this sample, the clone carrying this T cell receptor (beta chain) turned up many times. Its target is unknown. TCR beta CDR3 region amplification was performed from RNA transcripts. The HTBI primer set drove a first-round RT-PCR of the TCR CDR3. MiXCR, applied by TCRdb to the multiplex PCR reads, yields one record per CDR3 protein. The table has fewer than 450,000 distinct CDR3 sequences, approximately 17% seen once. This sample stems from a study of T cells in Graves' hyperthyroidism and ophthalmopathy. With duration under 3 months, ophthalmopathy was active: Clinical Activity Score at least 3, NOSPECS at least 4. The V end lost 5 bases, the J end lost 4 bases, and 17 bases lay between the germline ends. The CDR3 has 15 amino acids. Germline assignment: CDR1 MNHNS and CDR2 SASEGT. Study results and caveats: Patients with ophthalmopathy were separated from those with stable hyperthyroidism by a 13 V-J model. With a median lead of approximately six months before onset, the model predicted ophthalmopathy. Most thyroid clonotypes expanded above 0.001 appeared in blood too.

The chain employs TRBV6-1 and TRBJ1-2; D might be TRBD1 (5 bases). The clonotype comes from a man between 18 and 35 years old with Graves' ophthalmopathy. Sequenced material: blood. CDR3 nucleotides: TGTGCCAGCAGTTACAGCGGGGGGAGTACCTATGGCTACACCTTC. It is translated as CASSYSGGSTYGYTF.